A selection of T cell receptor beta chains follows, all from one sample in a study of response to subunit inactivated influenza vaccine. MiXCR, run by TCRdb on the RT-PCR reads, gives a single entry per CDR3 protein. The table lists about 830,000 distinct CDR3 sequences, approximately 17% of them singletons. This specimen consisted of PBMCs from blood, obtained more than 4 days after vaccination. All receptors derive from a man between 50 and 59 years old who received an inactivated influenza vaccine. Both conserved end residues are part of each CDR3. The order of the fields is J gene, V gene, CDR3 protein.

>TRBJ1-2|TRBV20-1
CSAPRGAGANYGYTF
>TRBJ1-1|TRBV12-3/TRBV12-4
CASSSRTDTEAFF
>TRBJ1-6|TRBV5-1
CASSLAPQGWSPLHF
>TRBJ2-2|TRBV7-2
CASSLALTNTGELFF
>TRBJ2-5|TRBV11-2
CASSLTPGRVEETQYF
>TRBJ1-1|TRBV5-1
CASSLPGSMNTEAFF
>TRBJ2-2|TRBV28
CASSAGGPKGGELFF
>TRBJ2-7|TRBV11-2
CASSHPIDLSYEQYF
>TRBJ2-5|TRBV7-9
CASSDHYVREWETQYF
>TRBJ2-7|TRBV20-1
CSARVGGDHYEQYF
>TRBJ2-4|TRBV5-6
CASSISGTSLYIQYF
>TRBJ2-6|TRBV4-1
CASSPMTGANVLTF
>TRBJ2-3|TRBV7-2
CASRLAGGIGTDTQYF
>TRBJ2-1|TRBV10-3
CAISEVSYNEQFF
>TRBJ2-4|TRBV6-5
CASSYSSTQAKNIQYF
>TRBJ2-3|TRBV7-3
CASSLLGPSTDTQYF
>TRBJ2-4|TRBV7-2
CASSLAEFRWAKNIQYF
>TRBJ2-3|TRBV7-9
CASSPPGNPDTQYF
>TRBJ2-7|TRBV4-1
CASSQELQEFTYEQYF
>TRBJ2-5|TRBV20-1
CSAEASADSHNTQYF